One sample yielded the 21 T cell receptor beta chains listed below, sequenced in a study of vaccination and CD4 T cells after COVID-19. Indicated time point: late sampling 161 to 241 days after vaccination in three convalescent patients. Treatment here: approximately 11-day PBMC culture with coronavirus spike peptide pools or control peptides (ViraFEST assay). Cultured CD4+ T-cell DNA underwent Oncomine TCR Beta short-read sequencing. TCRdb re-called the PCR reads through MiXCR, storing one row per CDR3 protein. The table shows about 22,000 distinct CDR3 sequences, with roughly 46% occurring only once. These receptors' antigens are unknown. This sample comprised CD4+ T cells from blood, cultured in vitro, obtained about 7 months after SARS-CoV-2 vaccination. These TCRs come from a human donor who had recovered from COVID-19.

J is TRBJ2-7 and V is TRBV10-3, with 8 bases identical to TRBD1. The CDR3 has 14 amino acids. CDR1 ENHRY and CDR2 SYGVKD come from the germline V gene. V dropped 7 bases and J dropped 6; count of bases not matched to a gene: 11. The DNA of the CDR3 is TGTGCCATCAAGGACCAGGGGGCTGGTGGCGAGCAGTACTTC. Its protein is CAIKDQGAGGEQYF.

This chain joins TRBV7-6 and TRBJ2-3; D is unclear. V was trimmed by 2 bases and J by 1 base, leaving 13 bases between them. Per the germline V gene, CDR1 is SGHVS and CDR2 is FNYEAQ. The CDR3 spans 16 residues. The CDR3 is CASSLTLLPGTDTQYF. CDR3 in DNA: TGTGCCAGCAGCTTAACGCTATTACCAGGCACAGATACGCAGTATTTT.

V usage is TRBV6-4 and J usage is TRBJ2-3; D is unresolved. Trimming took 2 bases from V and 2 from J, leaving 5 bases between them. Germline V gene sequence: CDR1 MRHNA, CDR2 SNTAGT. The CDR3 consists of 13 residues. CDR3 protein: CASSDEYTDTQYF. Written as DNA, the CDR3 is TGTGCCAGCAGTGACGAGTACACAGATACGCAGTATTTT.

This clonotype has just a few counts. This chain connects TRBV20-1 to TRBJ1-2; D not resolved. The CDR3 covers 13 residues. Between the trimmed V and J ends, which lost 4 bases and 0 bases, there was a span of 9 bases. CDR1 is DFQATT and CDR2 is SNEGSKA in the germline V gene (reference sequence). The DNA for the CDR3 is TGCAGTGCTAAGACGGAGACTAACTATGGCTACACCTTC. This codes for CSAKTETNYGYTF.

This chain links TRBV6-1 with TRBJ2-3; either TRBD1 or TRBD2 may supply D (5 bases each). CDR3 size: 13 residues. V lost 10 bases to trimming and J lost 5 bases, with 16 bases between them. Germline V gives CDR1 MNHNS, CDR2 SASEGT. The CDR3 loop reads CATLDSGQDTQYF. The DNA of the CDR3 is TGTGCCACCCTGGACTCGGGGCAAGATACGCAGTATTTT.

The J gene is TRBJ2-3, the V gene TRBV20-1; D is perhaps TRBD2 (6 bases). There are 15 residues in the CDR3. The germline V gene encodes CDR1 DFQATT and CDR2 SNEGSKA (reference sequence). V lost 0 bases and J lost 5, with 15 bases in between. The CDR3 DNA reads as TGCAGTGCTAGAGAAGGTAGCGGACCGATAGATACGCAGTATTTT. Protein: CSAREGSGPIDTQYF.

V is TRBV18 and J is TRBJ2-5; no definite D call. The V end was cut by 4 bases, the J end by 4 bases, with 10 bases between. CDR3 length equals 13 residues. Germline-derived CDR1 and CDR2 are KGHSH and LQKENI. The CDR3 coding sequence is TGTGCCAGCTCACAGGCGGCCGGAGAGACCCAGTACTTC. Translated, it gives CASSQAAGETQYF.

This clonotype was seen a handful of times. The chain employs TRBV6-1 and TRBJ1-5; TRBD1 might be the D (6 bases). Trimming left V 5 bases short and J 3 bases short, with 11 bases between. The CDR3 has 14 residues. CDR1 MNHNS and CDR2 SASEGT come from the germline V gene. The CDR3 DNA sequence: TGTGCCAGCAGTCAACAGGGAAACAATCAGCCCCAGCATTTT. It yields the protein CASSQQGNNQPQHF.

CDR3 coding DNA: TGTGCCAGCAGCTTCATCCGACTATTAGCGGGCTCTCGGACAGATACGCAGTATTTT. This sequence encodes CASSFIRLLAGSRTDTQYF. The rearrangement joins TRBV7-2 to TRBJ2-3, with 7 bases fitting TRBD2. The CDR3 runs to 19 residues. The V gene end was trimmed by 3 bases and the J gene end by 3 bases; junction bases not matched to a gene: 18. Germline V gives CDR1 SGHTA, CDR2 FQGNSA.

The chain couples TRBV20-1 to TRBJ1-5; 11 positions match TRBD1. With V trimmed by 2 bases and J by 7 bases, 10 bases remained unmatched. Germline V gene sequence: CDR1 DFQATT, CDR2 SNEGSKA (reference sequence). The CDR3 sequence is 16 residues long. The CDR3: CSARSPGTGGRQPQHF. The DNA of the CDR3 is TGCAGTGCTAGATCCCCCGGGACAGGGGGACGGCAGCCCCAGCATTTT.

For this clonotype: A read error may account for a junction end that differs from germline. The chain employs TRBV24-1 and TRBJ2-5; 15 bases align to TRBD2. This CDR3 comprises 17 residues. Germline CDR1 is KGHDR and CDR2 is SFDVKD. The CDR3 spells CASSLSGTSGGQETQYF. The CDR3 DNA follows: TGTGCCAGCAGTTTATCGGGGACTAGCGGGGGGCAAGAGACCCAGTACTTC.

The chain links TRBV20-1 to TRBJ2-3; D might be TRBD2 (6 bases). Germline CDR1 is DFQATT and CDR2 is SNEGSKA (reference sequence). The CDR3 length is 17 residues. Trimming took 3 bases from V and 0 from J, leaving 19 bases between them. This CDR3 reads CSARDPGTRRSTDTQYF. The DNA of the CDR3 is TGCAGTGCTAGGGATCCCGGGACTCGCAGGAGCACAGATACGCAGTATTTT.

The chain combines TRBV20-1 with TRBJ2-3; 10 positions agree with TRBD2. J lost 5 bases, V lost 3 bases, and 5 bases had no gene match. Germline CDR1 DFQATT, CDR2 SNEGSKA (reference sequence). The CDR3 loop spans 14 amino acids. The DNA for the CDR3 is TGCAGTGCTAGGCTAGCGGGAGTAGGAGATACGCAGTATTTT. Translated: CSARLAGVGDTQYF.

The chain employs TRBV6-1 and TRBJ1-1; D may be TRBD1 (6 bases). Trimming took 7 bases from V and 10 from J, leaving 10 bases between them. CDR1 is MNHNS, CDR2 SASEGT, per germline. The CDR3 is 10 residues long. The CDR3 sequence is CASTGEVAFF. The CDR3 DNA follows: TGTGCCAGCACAGGGGAAGTAGCTTTCTTT.

As to this clonotype: One end of the junction is discordant with germline, which a read error may explain. V is TRBV5-1 and J is TRBJ2-3, with D possibly TRBD2 on 5 matching bases. The CDR3 is made up of 15 amino acids. Germline V gene sequence: CDR1 SGHRS, CDR2 YFSETQ. CDR3 amino acids: CASSLEVGSTDTQYF. The CDR3 bases are TGCGCCAGCAGCTTGGAGGTAGGGAGCACTGATACGCAGTATTTT.

V usage is TRBV20-1 and J usage is TRBJ2-3; D unresolved. Germline CDR1 reads DFQATT; CDR2 reads SNEGSKA (reference sequence). The V gene lost 0 bases and the J gene lost 2 bases, with 6 bases spanning the gap. This CDR3 has 13 residues. The CDR3: CSARDSLTDTQYF. CDR3 sequence (DNA): TGCAGTGCTAGAGATTCCCTCACAGATACGCAGTATTTT.

The chain has TRBV7-2 and TRBJ1-2; possible D gene TRBD1, 5 bases. This CDR3 is 14 amino acids long. The V and J ends lost 1 base and 3 bases respectively, with 9 bases between them. Germline V CDR1 and CDR2: SGHTA, FQGNSA. CDR3 sequence reads: CASSLGGSDYGYTF. Here the CDR3 DNA reads TGTGCCAGCAGCTTAGGGGGCTCAGACTATGGCTACACCTTC.

The chain recombines TRBV19 with TRBJ1-5, with TRBD1 matching 10 bases. This CDR3 contains 14 residues. CDR1 LNHDA and CDR2 SQIVND come from the germline V gene (reference sequence). Losses at the gene ends were 7 bases for V and 3 bases for J; bases not matched to a gene: 3. In DNA form, the CDR3 reads TGTGCCAGTAAGACAGGGGGCTACAATCAGCCCCAGCATTTT. Translation gives CASKTGGYNQPQHF.

A few counts support this clonotype. At one boundary the junction diverges from the germline segment, which might be a read error. The J gene is TRBJ1-2, the V gene TRBV6-4; D call uncertain. Germline values: CDR1 MRHNA, CDR2 SNTAGT. This CDR3 region has 15 residues. CDR3 region: CASSYSGLTDYGYTF. The CDR3 region has the DNA TGTGCCAGCAGTTACTCGGGCCTGACGGACTATGGCTACACCTTC.

This clonotype occurred a few times. The chain carries TRBV20-1 and TRBJ2-5; D is perhaps TRBD2 (6 bases). Germline CDR1 and CDR2: DFQATT and SNEGSKA (reference sequence). The CDR3 extends over 15 amino acids. V was pared by 6 bases and J by 5 bases, with 22 bases between. The CDR3 region has the DNA TGCAGTGCCCGTCCCCGTACGGCGGGGCGGGAGACCCAGTACTTC. Protein product: CSARPRTAGRETQYF.

The genes are TRBV20-1 and TRBJ1-2; D may be TRBD1 (5 bases). V was clipped by 6 bases and J by 6 bases, with 14 bases between them. The germline CDR1 and CDR2 sequences are DFQATT and SNEGSKA (reference sequence). This CDR3 comprises 12 residues. The CDR3 DNA follows: TGCAGTGCCCTTGCCGGGGGAGATGGCTACACCTTC. It codes for CSALAGGDGYTF.